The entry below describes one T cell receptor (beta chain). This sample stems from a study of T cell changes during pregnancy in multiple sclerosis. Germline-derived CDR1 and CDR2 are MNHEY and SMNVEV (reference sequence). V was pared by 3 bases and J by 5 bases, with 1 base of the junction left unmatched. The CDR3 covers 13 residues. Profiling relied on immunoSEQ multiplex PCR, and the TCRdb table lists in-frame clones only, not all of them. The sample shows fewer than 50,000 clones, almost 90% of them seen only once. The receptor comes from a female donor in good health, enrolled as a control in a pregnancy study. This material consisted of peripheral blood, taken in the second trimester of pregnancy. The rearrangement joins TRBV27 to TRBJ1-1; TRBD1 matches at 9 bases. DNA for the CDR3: TGTGCCAGCAGTTTGGACAGGGGTACTGAAGCTTTCTTT. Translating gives CASSLDRGTEAFF.